This entry lists 2 T cell receptor beta chains sequenced from one sample in a study of T cells in Graves' hyperthyroidism and ophthalmopathy. The TCR beta CDR3 regions underwent amplification using RNA transcripts as the source. First-round RT-PCR of the TCR CDR3 relied on the HTBI primer set. TCRdb redid the calling of the multiplex PCR reads with MiXCR, one entry per CDR3 protein. The data hold 500,000 to 750,000 distinct CDR3 sequences, with about 43% observed a single time. What was sequenced was peripheral blood or thyroid tissue (not recorded which). The receptors derive from a woman younger than 30 with Graves' hyperthyroidism.

This clonotype was picked up many times. The rearrangement joins TRBV5-1 to TRBJ1-1; D not certain. CDR3 length: 12 amino acids. Trimming cost V 0 bases and J 8 bases, with 8 bases left between them. CDR1 is SGHRS, CDR2 YFSETQ, per germline. CDR3 DNA sequence: TGCGCCAGCAGCTTGGGTGCAAGAGAAGCTTTCTTT. This codes for CASSLGAREAFF.

Here the CDR3 reads CSVARTGEETQHF. CDR3 bases: TGCAGCGTTGCTCGGACAGGGGAAGAGACCCAGCATTTT. The V call is TRBV29-1, the J call TRBJ1-5, with 9 bases identical to TRBD1. The CDR3 runs 13 residues. Germline V gives CDR1 SQVTM, CDR2 ANQGSEA. V was clipped by 4 bases and J by 11 bases; unmatched bases: 9.